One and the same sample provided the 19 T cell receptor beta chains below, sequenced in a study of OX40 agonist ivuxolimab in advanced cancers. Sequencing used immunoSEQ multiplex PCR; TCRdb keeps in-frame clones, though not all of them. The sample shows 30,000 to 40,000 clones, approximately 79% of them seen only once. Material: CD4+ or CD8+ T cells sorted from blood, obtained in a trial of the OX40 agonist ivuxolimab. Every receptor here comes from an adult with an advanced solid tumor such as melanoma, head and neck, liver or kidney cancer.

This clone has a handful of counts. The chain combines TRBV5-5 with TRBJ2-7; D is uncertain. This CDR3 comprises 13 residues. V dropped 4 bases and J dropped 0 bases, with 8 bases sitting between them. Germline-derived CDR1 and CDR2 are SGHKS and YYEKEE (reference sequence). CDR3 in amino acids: CASSVTPSYEQYF. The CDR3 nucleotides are TGTGCCAGCAGCGTGACCCCCTCCTACGAGCAGTACTTC.

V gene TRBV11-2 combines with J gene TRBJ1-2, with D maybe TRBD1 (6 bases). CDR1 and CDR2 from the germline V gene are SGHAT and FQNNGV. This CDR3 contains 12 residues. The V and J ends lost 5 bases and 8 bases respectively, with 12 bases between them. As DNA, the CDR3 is TGTGCCAGCAGCCCGGGGGCAGGGGGCTACACCTTC. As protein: CASSPGAGGYTF.

CDR3 amino acids: CASSSPGQGAEGYTF. CDR3 bases: TGTGCCAGCAGTTCCCCGGGACAGGGGGCGGAGGGCTACACCTTC. The gene calls are TRBV27 and TRBJ1-2; 12 bases are shared with TRBD1. CDR3 length: 15 residues. V shed 4 bases and J 8 bases; nucleotides not matched to a gene: 8. Germline CDR1 and CDR2: MNHEY and SMNVEV (reference sequence).

CDR3 nucleotide sequence: TGCGCCAGCAGTCGGGACACTGAAGCTTTCTTT. Translation gives CASSRDTEAFF. The genes are TRBV10-1 and TRBJ1-1; D unclear. This CDR3 region has 11 residues. Germline V gene data show CDR1 as WNHNN and CDR2 as SYGVQD (reference sequence). Trimming pared 5 bases from V and 3 bases from J, leaving 4 bases between.

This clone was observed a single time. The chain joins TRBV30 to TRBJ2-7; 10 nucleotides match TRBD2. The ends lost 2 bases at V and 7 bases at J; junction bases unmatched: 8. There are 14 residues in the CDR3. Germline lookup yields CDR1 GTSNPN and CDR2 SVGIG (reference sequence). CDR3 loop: CAWSKGLAAEEQYF. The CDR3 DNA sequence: TGTGCCTGGAGTAAAGGACTAGCGGCGGAGGAGCAGTACTTC.

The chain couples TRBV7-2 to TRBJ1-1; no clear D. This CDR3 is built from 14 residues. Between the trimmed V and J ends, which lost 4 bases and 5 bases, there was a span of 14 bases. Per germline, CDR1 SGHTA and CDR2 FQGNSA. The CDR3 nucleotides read TGTGCCAGCAGCTGGGCCTTAGGAGGAACTGAAGCTTTCTTT. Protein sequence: CASSWALGGTEAFF.

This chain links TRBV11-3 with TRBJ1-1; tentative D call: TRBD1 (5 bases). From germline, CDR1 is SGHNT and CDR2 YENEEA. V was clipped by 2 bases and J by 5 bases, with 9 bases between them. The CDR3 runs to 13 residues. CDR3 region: CASSLLAGTEAFF. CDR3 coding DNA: TGTGCCAGCAGCTTACTCGCAGGGACTGAAGCTTTCTTT.

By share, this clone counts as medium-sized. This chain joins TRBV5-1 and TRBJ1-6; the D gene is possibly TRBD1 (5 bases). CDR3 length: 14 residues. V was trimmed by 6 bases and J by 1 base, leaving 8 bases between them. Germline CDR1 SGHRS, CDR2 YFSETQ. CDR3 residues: CASMQGSYNSPLHF. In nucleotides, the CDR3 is TGCGCCAGCATGCAGGGTTCCTATAATTCACCCCTCCACTTT.

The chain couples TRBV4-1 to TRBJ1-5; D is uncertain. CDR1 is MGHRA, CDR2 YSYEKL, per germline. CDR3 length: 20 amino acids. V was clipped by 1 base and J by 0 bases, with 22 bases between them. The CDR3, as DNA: TGCGCCAGCAGCCAAGTTAATTTGCGTGGACCAATTTATAGCAATCAGCCCCAGCATTTT. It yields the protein CASSQVNLRGPIYSNQPQHF.

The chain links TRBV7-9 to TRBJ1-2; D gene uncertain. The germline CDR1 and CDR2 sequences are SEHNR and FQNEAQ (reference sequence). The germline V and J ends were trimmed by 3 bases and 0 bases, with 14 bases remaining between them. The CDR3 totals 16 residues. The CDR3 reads CASSFGTVSTNYGYTF. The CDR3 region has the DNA TGTGCCAGCAGCTTTGGAACGGTTTCGACTAACTATGGCTACACCTTC.

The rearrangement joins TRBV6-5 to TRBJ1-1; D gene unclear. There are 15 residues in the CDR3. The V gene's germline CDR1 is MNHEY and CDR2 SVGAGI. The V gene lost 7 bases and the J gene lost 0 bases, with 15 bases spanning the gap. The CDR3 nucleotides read TGTGCCAGCACACTGACAAATTATATGAACACTGAAGCTTTCTTT. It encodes CASTLTNYMNTEAFF.

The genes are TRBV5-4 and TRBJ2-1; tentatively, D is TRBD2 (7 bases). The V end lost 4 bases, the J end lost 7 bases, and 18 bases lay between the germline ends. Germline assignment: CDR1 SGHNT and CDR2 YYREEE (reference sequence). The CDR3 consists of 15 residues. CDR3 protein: CASSPGGGGSNEQFF. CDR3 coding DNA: TGTGCCAGCAGCCCCGGCGGGGGCGGGTCAAATGAGCAGTTCTTC. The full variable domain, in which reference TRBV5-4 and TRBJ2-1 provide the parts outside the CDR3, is ETGVTQSPTHLIKTRGQQVTLRCSSQSGHNTVSWYQQALGQGPQFIFQYYREEENGRGNFPPRFSGLQFPNYSSELNVNALELDDSALYLCASSPGGGGSNEQFFGPGTRLTVL.

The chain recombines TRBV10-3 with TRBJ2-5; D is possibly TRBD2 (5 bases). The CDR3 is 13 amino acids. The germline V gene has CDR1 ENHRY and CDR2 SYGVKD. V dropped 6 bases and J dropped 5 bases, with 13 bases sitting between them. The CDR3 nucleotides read TGTGCCATCAGCGATTCGGAGGTGGAGACCCAGTACTTC. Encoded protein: CAISDSEVETQYF.

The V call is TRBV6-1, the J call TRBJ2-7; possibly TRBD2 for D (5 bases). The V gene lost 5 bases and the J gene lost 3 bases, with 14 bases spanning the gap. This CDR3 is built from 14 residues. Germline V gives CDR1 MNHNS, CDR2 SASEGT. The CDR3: CASSHNRGGYEQYF. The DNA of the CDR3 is TGTGCCAGCAGTCACAACAGAGGAGGCTACGAGCAGTACTTC.

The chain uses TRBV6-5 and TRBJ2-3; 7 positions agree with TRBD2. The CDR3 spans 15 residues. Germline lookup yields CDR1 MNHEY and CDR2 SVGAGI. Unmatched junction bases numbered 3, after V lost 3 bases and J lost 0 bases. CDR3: CASSYGGGSTDTQYF. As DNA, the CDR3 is TGTGCCAGCAGTTATGGCGGGGGTAGCACAGATACGCAGTATTTT.

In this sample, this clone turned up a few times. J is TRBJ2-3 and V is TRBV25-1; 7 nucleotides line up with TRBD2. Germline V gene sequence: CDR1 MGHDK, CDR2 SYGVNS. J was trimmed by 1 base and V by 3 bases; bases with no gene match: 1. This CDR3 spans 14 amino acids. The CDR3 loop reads CASSDRGGTDTQYF. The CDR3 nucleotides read TGTGCCAGCAGTGATCGGGGGGGCACAGATACGCAGTATTTT.

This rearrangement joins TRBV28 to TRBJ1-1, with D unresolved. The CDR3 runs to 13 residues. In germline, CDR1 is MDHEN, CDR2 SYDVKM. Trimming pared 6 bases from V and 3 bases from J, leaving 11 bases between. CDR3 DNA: TGTGCCAGCAGCTCTGCCCTGGACACTGAAGCTTTCTTT. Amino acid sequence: CASSSALDTEAFF.

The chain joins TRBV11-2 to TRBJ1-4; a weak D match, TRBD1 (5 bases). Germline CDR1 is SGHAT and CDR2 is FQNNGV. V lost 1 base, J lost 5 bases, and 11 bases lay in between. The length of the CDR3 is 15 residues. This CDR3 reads CASSLVGGENEKLFF. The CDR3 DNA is TGTGCCAGCAGCTTAGTGGGGGGGGAAAATGAAAAACTGTTTTTT.

The CDR3: CASSSGPNQPQHF. CDR3 DNA: TGCGCCAGCAGCTCCGGGCCCAATCAGCCCCAGCATTTT. The chain has TRBV5-1 and TRBJ1-5, with unresolved D. Trimming took off 3 bases at V and 3 bases at J, with 7 bases between the two ends. CDR1 and CDR2 (germline): SGHRS, YFSETQ. The CDR3 is 13 amino acids.